This TCR beta chain derives from a study of T cells after yellow fever vaccination. 5'RACE template switching generated TCR cDNA, adding a universal primer site and UMIs. TCRdb redid the calling of the 5' RACE reads with MiXCR, one entry per CDR3 protein. Of 15,000 or so distinct CDR3 sequences listed, 7.3% were seen once; the top ten hold roughly 1.6%. This CDR3 comprises 14 residues. The germline V and J ends were trimmed by 2 bases and 4 bases, with 11 bases remaining between them. Per germline, CDR1 SGHTA and CDR2 FQGTGA. This clonotype is labeled medium-sized. Regarding the study as a whole: Sorted memory subsets on day 0 showed almost all vaccine-responding clonotypes to be undetectable. Shared CD4/CD8 clonotypes were a small share, likely from convergent recombination. A secondary response was less intense yet reached its peak sooner, at day 5 versus 15.

This clonotype originated in a man younger than 35 who received the YFV17D yellow fever vaccine. The chain couples TRBV7-3 to TRBJ1-1; no reliable D call. This sample comprised PBMCs, either bulk or a sorted T-cell subset (CD4+, CD8+, memory, or dextramer-sorted; not recorded which), obtained on the day of the yellow fever booster vaccination. CDR3 in DNA: TGTGCCAGCAGCTTATACCCTGGGATCACTGAAGCTTTCTTT. This sequence encodes CASSLYPGITEAFF.